Reported below is one TCR beta chain. Its target is not known. This record comes from a study of T cell repertoires in cytomegalovirus infection. One entry per CDR3 protein, called by TCRdb with MiXCR from the reads. Among some 590,000 distinct CDR3 sequences listed, 40% were seen once. Trimming took 9 bases from V and 2 from J, leaving 19 bases between them. Looked up from germline, CDR1 is SNHLY and CDR2 is FYNNEI. This CDR3 spans 15 amino acids. The rearrangement uses TRBV2 and TRBJ1-1; perhaps TRBD1 as D (6 bases). The starting material was cultured PBMCs, obtained from culture after CMV antigen stimulation. The source of this sequence is a human donor in good health (CMV status not recorded). Some clones in this sample may be carry-over from other donors' samples. The CDR3 sequence: CASTDSQLLNTEAFF. The CDR3 bases are TGTGCCAGTACGGACAGCCAGCTTTTAAACACTGAAGCTTTCTTT.